What follows are 2 T cell receptor beta chains derived from one specimen sequenced in a study of chemoradiotherapy in HPV16-positive cancers. Clones were sequenced by immunoSEQ multiplex PCR, and TCRdb holds only the in-frame ones, with some missing. The table records about 16,000 clones, 70% of them present only once. The sample was tumor tissue, taken from a patient who underwent chemoradiotherapy. These receptors were obtained from a human donor with HPV-associated anogenital cancer.

The J gene is TRBJ2-1, the V gene TRBV5-1; TRBD1 is a possible D gene (6 bases). Looked up from germline, CDR1 is SGHRS and CDR2 is YFSETQ. The germline V and J ends were trimmed by 2 bases and 0 bases, with 9 bases remaining between them. The CDR3 runs 15 residues. The CDR3: CASSLQGSSYNEQFF. CDR3 sequence (DNA): TGCGCCAGCAGCTTACAGGGTAGCTCCTACAATGAGCAGTTCTTC.

This clone turned up a few times. J is TRBJ2-1 and V is TRBV11-3; D gene uncertain. This CDR3 has 16 residues. CDR1 SGHNT and CDR2 YENEEA come from the germline V gene. V lost 5 bases to trimming and J lost 5 bases, with 19 bases between them. The CDR3 region has the DNA TGTGCCAGCAGCGCGCGCGTCCGGCAGGCCGACAATGAGCAGTTCTTC. The encoded protein is CASSARVRQADNEQFF.